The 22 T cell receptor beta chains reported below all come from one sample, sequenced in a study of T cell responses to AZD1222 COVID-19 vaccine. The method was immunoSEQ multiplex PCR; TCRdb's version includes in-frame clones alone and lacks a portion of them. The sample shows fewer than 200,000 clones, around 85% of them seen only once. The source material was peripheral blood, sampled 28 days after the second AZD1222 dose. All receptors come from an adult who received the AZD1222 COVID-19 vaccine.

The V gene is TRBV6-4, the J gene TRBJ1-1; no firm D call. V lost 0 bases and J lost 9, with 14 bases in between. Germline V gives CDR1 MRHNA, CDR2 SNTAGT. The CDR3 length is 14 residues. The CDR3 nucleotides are TGTGCCAGCAGTGACTCACCGATGAAGGGCCAAGCTTTCTTT. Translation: CASSDSPMKGQAFF.

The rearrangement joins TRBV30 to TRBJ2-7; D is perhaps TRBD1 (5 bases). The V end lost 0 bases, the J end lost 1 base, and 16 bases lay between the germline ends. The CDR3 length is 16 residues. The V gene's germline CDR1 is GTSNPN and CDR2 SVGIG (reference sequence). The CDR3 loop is CAWSVFNGARSYEQYF. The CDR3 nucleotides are TGTGCCTGGAGTGTATTTAATGGGGCGAGGTCCTACGAGCAGTACTTC. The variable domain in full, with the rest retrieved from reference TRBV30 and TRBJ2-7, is SQTIHQWPATLVQPVGSPLSLECTVEGTSNPNLYWYRQAAGRGLQLLFYSVGIGQISSEVPQNLSASRPQDRQFILSSKKLLLSDSGFYLCAWSVFNGARSYEQYFGPGTRLTVT.

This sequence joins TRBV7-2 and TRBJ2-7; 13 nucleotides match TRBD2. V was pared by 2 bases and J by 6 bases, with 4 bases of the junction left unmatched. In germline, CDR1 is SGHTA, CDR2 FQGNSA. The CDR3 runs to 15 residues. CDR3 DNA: TGTGCCAGCAGCTTATGGACTAGCGGGGGTCGCGAGCAGTACTTC. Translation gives CASSLWTSGGREQYF.

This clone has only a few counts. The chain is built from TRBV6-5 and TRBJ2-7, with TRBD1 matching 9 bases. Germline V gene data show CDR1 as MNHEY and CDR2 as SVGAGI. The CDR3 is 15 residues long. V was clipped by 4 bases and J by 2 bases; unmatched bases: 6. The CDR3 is CASSSTGTGTYEQYF. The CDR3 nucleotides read TGTGCCAGCAGTTCGACCGGGACAGGGACCTACGAGCAGTACTTC.

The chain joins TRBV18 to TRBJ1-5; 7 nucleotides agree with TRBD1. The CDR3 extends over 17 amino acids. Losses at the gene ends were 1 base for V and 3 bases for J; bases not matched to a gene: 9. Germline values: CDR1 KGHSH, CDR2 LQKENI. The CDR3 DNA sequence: TGTGCCAGCTCACCACGGGAGGGGGCGGGTTACAATCAGCCCCAGCATTTT. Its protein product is CASSPREGAGYNQPQHF.

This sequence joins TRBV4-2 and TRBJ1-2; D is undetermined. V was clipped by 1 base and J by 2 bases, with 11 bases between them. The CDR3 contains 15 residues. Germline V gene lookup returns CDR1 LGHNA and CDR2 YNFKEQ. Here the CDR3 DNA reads TGTGCCAGCAGCCAAGCCGGCGGCGTAAACTATGGCTACACCTTC. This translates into CASSQAGGVNYGYTF.

For the CDR3, the DNA is TGTGCCAGCAGCAGCTTGAGGTACGAGCAGTACTTC. Protein sequence: CASSSLRYEQYF. The chain carries TRBV6-5 and TRBJ2-7; D is ambiguous. The CDR3 is made up of 12 amino acids. From germline, CDR1 is MNHEY and CDR2 SVGAGI. V lost 6 bases, J lost 4 bases, and 10 bases lay in between.

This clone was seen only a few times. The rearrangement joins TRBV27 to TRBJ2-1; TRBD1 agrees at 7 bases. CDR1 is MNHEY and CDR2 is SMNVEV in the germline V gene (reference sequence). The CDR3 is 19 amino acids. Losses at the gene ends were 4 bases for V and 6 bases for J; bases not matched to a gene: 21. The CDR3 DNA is TGTGCCAGCAGTTCCAATCGGGACAGAGCTTTGAGGTCTCTCAATGAGCAGTTCTTC. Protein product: CASSSNRDRALRSLNEQFF.

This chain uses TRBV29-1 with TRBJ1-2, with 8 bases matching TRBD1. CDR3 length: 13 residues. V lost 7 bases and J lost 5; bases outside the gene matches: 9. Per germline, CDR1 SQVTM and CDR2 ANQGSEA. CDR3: CSAPSTGDYGYTF. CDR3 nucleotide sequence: TGCAGCGCCCCCTCGACAGGGGATTATGGCTACACCTTC.

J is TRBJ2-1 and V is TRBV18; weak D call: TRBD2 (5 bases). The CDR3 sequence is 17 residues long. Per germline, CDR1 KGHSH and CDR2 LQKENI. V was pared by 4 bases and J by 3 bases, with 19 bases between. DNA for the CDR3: TGTGCCAGCTCACGTTCCTTGTGGGGAGATATCTACAATGAGCAGTTCTTC. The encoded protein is CASSRSLWGDIYNEQFF.

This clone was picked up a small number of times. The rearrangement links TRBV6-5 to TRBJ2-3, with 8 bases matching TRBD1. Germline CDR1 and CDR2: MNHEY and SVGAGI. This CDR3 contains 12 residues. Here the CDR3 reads CGHRGDTDTQYF. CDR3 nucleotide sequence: TGTGGGCACAGGGGGGACACAGATACGCAGTATTTT.

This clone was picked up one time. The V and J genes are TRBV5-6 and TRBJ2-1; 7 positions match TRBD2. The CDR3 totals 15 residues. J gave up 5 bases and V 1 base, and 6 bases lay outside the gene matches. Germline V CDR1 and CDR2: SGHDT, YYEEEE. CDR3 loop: CASSLSGGRDNEQFF. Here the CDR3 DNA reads TGTGCCAGCAGCTTGTCGGGGGGTCGGGACAATGAGCAGTTCTTC.

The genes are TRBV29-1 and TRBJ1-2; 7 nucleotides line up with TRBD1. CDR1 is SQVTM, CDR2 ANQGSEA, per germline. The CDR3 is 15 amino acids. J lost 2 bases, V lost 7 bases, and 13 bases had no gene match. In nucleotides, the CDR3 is TGCAGCGGGGTTACACGGACAGGTCCAAACTATGGCTACACCTTC. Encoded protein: CSGVTRTGPNYGYTF.

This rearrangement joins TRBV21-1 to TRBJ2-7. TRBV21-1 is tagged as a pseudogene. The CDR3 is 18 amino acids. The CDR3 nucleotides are TGTGCCAGCAGCAAAGGAGAGGCCGCAGGTTGGGATAACTCAGAGCAGTACTTC. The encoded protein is CASSKGEAAGWDNSEQYF.

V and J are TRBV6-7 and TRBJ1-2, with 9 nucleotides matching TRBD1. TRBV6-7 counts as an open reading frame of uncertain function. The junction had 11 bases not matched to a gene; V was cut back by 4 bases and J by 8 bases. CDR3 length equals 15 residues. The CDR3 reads CASSSVGQGIRGYTF. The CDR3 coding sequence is TGTGCCAGCAGTTCCGTGGGACAGGGTATTAGGGGCTACACCTTC.

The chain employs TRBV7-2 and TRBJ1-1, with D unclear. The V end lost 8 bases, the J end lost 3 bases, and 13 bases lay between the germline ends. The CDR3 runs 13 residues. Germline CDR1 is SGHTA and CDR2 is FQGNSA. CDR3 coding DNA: TGTGCCAGCGGGGTTGGGCCGGACACTGAAGCTTTCTTT. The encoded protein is CASGVGPDTEAFF.

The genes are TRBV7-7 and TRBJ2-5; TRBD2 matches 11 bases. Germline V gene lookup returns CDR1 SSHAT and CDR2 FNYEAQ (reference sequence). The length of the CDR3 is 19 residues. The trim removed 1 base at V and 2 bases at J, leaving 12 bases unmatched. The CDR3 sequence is CASSLEAQLAGGSQETQYF. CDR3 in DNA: TGTGCCAGCAGCTTAGAAGCCCAGCTAGCGGGGGGTTCTCAAGAGACCCAGTACTTC.

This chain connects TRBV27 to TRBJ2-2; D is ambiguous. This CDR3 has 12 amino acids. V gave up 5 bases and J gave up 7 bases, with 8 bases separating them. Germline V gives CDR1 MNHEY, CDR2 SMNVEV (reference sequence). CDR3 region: CASSVSIGELFF. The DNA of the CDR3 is TGTGCCAGCAGTGTGTCTATCGGGGAGCTGTTTTTT.

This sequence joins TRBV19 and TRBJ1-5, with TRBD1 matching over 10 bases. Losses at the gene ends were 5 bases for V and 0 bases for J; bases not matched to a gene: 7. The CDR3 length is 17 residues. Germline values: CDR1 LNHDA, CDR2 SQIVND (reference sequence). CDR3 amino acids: CASSWTGGFNSNQPQHF. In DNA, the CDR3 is TGTGCCAGTAGTTGGACAGGGGGTTTTAATAGCAATCAGCCCCAGCATTTT.

The CDR3 here is CASSIDRGNTEAFF. The DNA for the CDR3 is TGTGCCAGTAGTATAGACAGGGGGAACACTGAAGCTTTCTTT. V gene TRBV19 combines with J gene TRBJ1-1, with D maybe TRBD1 (6 bases). Germline V CDR1 and CDR2: LNHDA, SQIVND (reference sequence). Trimming removed 0 bases from V and 1 base from J, with 6 bases in between. The CDR3 sequence is 14 residues long.

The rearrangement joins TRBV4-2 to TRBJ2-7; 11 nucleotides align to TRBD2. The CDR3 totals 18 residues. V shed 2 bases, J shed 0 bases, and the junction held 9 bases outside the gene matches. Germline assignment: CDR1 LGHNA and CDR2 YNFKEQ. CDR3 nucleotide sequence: TGTGCCAGCAGCCAATCTAGCGGGGGGACTTACAGCTCCTACGAGCAGTACTTC. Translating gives CASSQSSGGTYSSYEQYF.

The CDR3 coding sequence is TGTGCCAGCAGCGACAGGGAGTCCTACGAGCAGTACTTC. Amino acid sequence: CASSDRESYEQYF. The chain has TRBV12-3 or TRBV12-4 and TRBJ2-7, with 7 bases that match TRBD1. Losses at the gene ends were 6 bases for V and 1 base for J; bases not matched to a gene: 3. The length of the CDR3 is 13 residues.